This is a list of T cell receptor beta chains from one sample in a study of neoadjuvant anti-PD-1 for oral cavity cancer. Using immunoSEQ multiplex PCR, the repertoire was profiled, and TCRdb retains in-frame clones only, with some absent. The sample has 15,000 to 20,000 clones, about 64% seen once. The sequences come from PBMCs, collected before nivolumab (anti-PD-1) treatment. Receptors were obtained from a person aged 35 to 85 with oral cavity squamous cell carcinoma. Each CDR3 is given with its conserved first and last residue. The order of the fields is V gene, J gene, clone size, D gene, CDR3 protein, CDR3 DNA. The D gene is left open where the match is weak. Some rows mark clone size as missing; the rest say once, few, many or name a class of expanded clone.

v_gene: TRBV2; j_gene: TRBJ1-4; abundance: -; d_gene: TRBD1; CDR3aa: CASSETGWEKLFF; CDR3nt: TGTGCCAGCAGTGAGACAGGGTGGGAAAAACTGTTTTTT
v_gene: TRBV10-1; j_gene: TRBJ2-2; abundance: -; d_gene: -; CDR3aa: CASSEGLSGELFF; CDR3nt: TGCGCCAGCAGTGAGGGCTTGTCCGGGGAGCTGTTTTTT
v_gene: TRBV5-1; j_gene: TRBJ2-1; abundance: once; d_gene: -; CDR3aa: CASSLSAVAEQFF; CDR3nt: TGCGCCAGCAGCTTGTCTGCGGTAGCTGAGCAGTTCTTC
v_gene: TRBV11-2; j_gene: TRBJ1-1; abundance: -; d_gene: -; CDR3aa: CASSSSMGASTEAFF; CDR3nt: TGTGCCAGCAGCTCTTCGATGGGGGCGAGTACTGAAGCTTTCTTT
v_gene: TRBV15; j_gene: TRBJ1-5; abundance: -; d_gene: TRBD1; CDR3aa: CATSSTETPGQGRNQPQHF; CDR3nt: TGTGCCACCAGCAGTACCGAGACTCCCGGACAGGGTAGAAATCAGCCCCAGCATTTT
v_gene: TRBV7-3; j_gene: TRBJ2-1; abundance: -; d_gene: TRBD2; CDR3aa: CASSDIAGGNNEQFF; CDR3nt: TGTGCCAGCAGCGACATAGCGGGAGGGAACAATGAGCAGTTCTTC
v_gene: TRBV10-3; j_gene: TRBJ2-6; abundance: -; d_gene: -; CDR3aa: CAISEGEGSGANVLTF; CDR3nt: TGTGCCATCTCTGAGGGTGAGGGCTCTGGGGCCAACGTCCTGACTTTC
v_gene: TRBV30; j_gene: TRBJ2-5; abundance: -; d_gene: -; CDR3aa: CAWNSGTLQETQYF; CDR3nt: TGTGCCTGGAATTCCGGGACACTCCAAGAGACCCAGTACTTC
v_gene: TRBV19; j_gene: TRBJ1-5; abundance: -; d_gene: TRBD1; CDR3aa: CASTNTGGLGNQPQHF; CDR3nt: TGTGCCAGTACCAATACAGGGGGCCTTGGCAATCAGCCCCAGCATTTT
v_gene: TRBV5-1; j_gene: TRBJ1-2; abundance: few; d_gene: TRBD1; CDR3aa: CASSFQPPGTGDYGYTF; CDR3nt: TGCGCCAGCAGCTTCCAGCCCCCCGGGACAGGGGACTATGGCTACACCTTC
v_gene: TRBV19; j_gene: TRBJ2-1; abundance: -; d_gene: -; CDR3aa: CASRVRGNGYNEQFF; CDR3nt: TGTGCCAGTAGGGTTCGGGGGAATGGATACAATGAGCAGTTCTTC
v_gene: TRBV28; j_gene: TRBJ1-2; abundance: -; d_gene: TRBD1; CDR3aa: CASTLQGRYGYTF; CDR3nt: TGTGCCAGCACTCTACAGGGGAGGTATGGCTACACCTTC
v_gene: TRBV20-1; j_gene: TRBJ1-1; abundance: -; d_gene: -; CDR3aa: CSARLGEAFF; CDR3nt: TGCAGTGCTAGACTTGGGGAAGCTTTCTTT
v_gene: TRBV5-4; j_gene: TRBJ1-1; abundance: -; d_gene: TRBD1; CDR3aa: CASRQGGNTEAFF; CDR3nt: TGTGCCAGTAGACAGGGCGGGAACACTGAAGCTTTCTTT
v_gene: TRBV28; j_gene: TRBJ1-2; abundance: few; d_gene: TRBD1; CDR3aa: CASSPDRGYGYTF; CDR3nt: TGTGCCAGCAGTCCCGACAGGGGCTATGGCTACACCTTC
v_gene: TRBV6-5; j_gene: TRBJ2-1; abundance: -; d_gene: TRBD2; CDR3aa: CASSYSAGGPGNEQFF; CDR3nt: TGTGCCAGCAGTTACTCAGCGGGAGGGCCGGGGAATGAGCAGTTCTTC
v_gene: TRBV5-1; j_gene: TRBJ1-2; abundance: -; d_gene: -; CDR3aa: CASSLEGLRSGYTF; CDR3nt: TGCGCCAGCAGCTTGGAAGGTCTACGGTCTGGCTACACCTTC
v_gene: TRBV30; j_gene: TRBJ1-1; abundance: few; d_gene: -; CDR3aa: CAWSVRSSYVGTEAFF; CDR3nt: TGTGCCTGGAGTGTACGTTCCAGTTACGTCGGCACTGAAGCTTTCTTT
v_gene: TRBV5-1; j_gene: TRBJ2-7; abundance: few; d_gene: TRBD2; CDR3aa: CASSIESGRGYEQYF; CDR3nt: TGCGCCAGCAGCATCGAGAGCGGGAGAGGATACGAGCAGTACTTC
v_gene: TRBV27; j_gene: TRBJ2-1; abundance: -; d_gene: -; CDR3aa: CASSGAVSADNEQFF; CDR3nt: TGTGCCAGCTCTGGGGCAGTAAGCGCTGACAATGAGCAGTTCTTC
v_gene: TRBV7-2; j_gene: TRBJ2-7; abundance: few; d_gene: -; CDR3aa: CASSLDRGTYTYEQYF; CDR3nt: TGTGCCAGCAGCTTAGACCGCGGGACTTACACCTACGAGCAGTACTTC
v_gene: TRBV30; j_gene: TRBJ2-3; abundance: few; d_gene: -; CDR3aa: CAWSVLWETGTDTQYF; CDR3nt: TGTGCCTGGAGTGTACTATGGGAGACGGGCACAGATACGCAGTATTTT
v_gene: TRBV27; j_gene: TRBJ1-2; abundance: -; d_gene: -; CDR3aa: CASSSGQIQGYGYTF; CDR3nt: TGTGCCAGCAGTTCTGGACAGATTCAGGGCTATGGCTACACCTTC
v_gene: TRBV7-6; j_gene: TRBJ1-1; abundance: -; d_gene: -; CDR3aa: CASSLATQDWRNTEAFF; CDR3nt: TGTGCCAGCAGCTTAGCAACCCAAGACTGGAGAAACACTGAAGCTTTCTTT
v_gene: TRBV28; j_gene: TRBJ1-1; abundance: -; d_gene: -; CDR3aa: CASSLLRIMNTEAFF; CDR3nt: TGTGCCAGCAGTTTATTACGGATAATGAACACTGAAGCTTTCTTT